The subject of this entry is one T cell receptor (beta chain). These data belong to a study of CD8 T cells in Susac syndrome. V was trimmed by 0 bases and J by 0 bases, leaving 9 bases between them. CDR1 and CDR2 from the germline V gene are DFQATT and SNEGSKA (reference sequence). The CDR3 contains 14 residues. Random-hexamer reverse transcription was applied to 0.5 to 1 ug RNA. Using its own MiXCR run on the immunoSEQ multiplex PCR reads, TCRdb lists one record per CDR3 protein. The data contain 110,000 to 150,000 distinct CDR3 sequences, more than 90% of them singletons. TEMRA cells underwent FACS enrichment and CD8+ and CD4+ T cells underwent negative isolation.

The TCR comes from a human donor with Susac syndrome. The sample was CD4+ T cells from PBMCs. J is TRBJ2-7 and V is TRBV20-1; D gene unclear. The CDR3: CSARDGRISYEQYF. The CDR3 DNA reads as TGCAGTGCTAGAGATGGCAGAATCTCCTACGAGCAGTACTTC.